This T cell receptor beta chain was identified in a study of T cell clones after liver transplantation. Study outcomes and limitations: Rather than being deleted, graft donor-reactive T cells may have moved into the graft.

Trimming pared 5 bases from V and 5 bases from J, leaving 17 bases between. Germline assignment: CDR1 SEHNR and CDR2 FQNEAQ (reference sequence). This CDR3 comprises 15 residues. TCRdb keeps only in-frame clones here, not all; method: immunoSEQ multiplex PCR. Among approximately 72,000 clones listed, about 92% were seen once. For this clone: Its antigen is unidentified.

The source was CD4+ T cells from blood, collected before liver transplant. The V and J genes are TRBV7-9 and TRBJ2-3; D not certain. This receptor was taken from a human donor who received a liver transplant. CDR3 protein: CASSPNRDREDTQYF. The CDR3 DNA reads TGTGCCAGCAGCCCTAACCGAGATAGGGAAGATACGCAGTATTTT.